A selection of T cell receptor beta chains follows, all from one sample in a study of blood T cell repertoires in COVID-19. The protocol was immunoSEQ multiplex PCR, while the TCRdb copy is restricted to in-frame clones and leaves out a portion. The sample shows a few hundred thousand clones, approximately 83% of them seen only once. Sequencing was performed on PBMCs or T cells enriched from blood (not recorded which). These receptors were obtained from a woman under 40 who had recovered from COVID-19. Both conserved end residues are part of each CDR3. The D gene is left open where the match is weak. Size values are once, few and many counts, or a class for expanded clones, and some rows have none.

clone size	V gene	J gene	D gene	CDR3 protein	CDR3 DNA
few	TRBV28	TRBJ1-5	NA	CASGRLQGGSQPQHF	TGTGCCTCGGGTCGACTACAGGGTGGAAGCCAGCCCCAGCATTTT
NA	TRBV7-9	TRBJ2-5	TRBD2	CASSFRTSGQETQYF	TGTGCCAGCAGCTTTAGGACTAGCGGACAAGAGACCCAGTACTTC
NA	TRBV19	TRBJ1-3	NA	CASSTSGGRNTIYF	TGTGCCAGTAGTACTTCGGGGGGGCGAAACACCATATATTTT
NA	TRBV5-1	TRBJ2-1	TRBD1	CASSLEGGTYNEQFF	TGCGCCAGCAGCTTGGAAGGGGGCACCTACAATGAGCAGTTCTTC
NA	TRBV27	TRBJ2-2	NA	CASSYEGGNTGELFF	TGTGCCAGCAGTTACGAAGGGGGGAACACCGGGGAGCTGTTTTTT
NA	TRBV7-6	TRBJ2-5	NA	CASSLAPTPRWETQYF	TGTGCCAGCAGCTTAGCGCCCACCCCGCGTTGGGAGACCCAGTACTTC
NA	TRBV7-9	TRBJ2-3	NA	CASSPTSKTDTQYF	TGTGCCAGCAGCCCAACTAGCAAGACAGATACGCAGTATTTT
NA	TRBV27	TRBJ2-7	TRBD2	CASSFGTSGPAYEQYF	TGTGCCAGCAGTTTCGGGACTAGCGGCCCCGCCTACGAGCAGTACTTC
NA	TRBV29-1	TRBJ1-2	NA	CSVDSDKLYGYTF	TGCAGCGTTGATTCGGACAAGCTCTATGGCTACACCTTC
once	TRBV30	TRBJ1-4	TRBD1	CAWSDGNRGEKLFF	TGTGCCTGGAGTGACGGGAACAGGGGCGAAAAACTGTTTTTT
NA	TRBV30	TRBJ1-1	NA	CAWRVNTEAFF	TGTGCCTGGCGGGTGAACACTGAAGCTTTCTTT
NA	TRBV7-2	TRBJ2-7	TRBD1	CASGMGTGWNYEQYF	TGTGCCAGCGGTATGGGGACAGGGTGGAACTACGAGCAGTACTTC
NA	TRBV15	TRBJ1-5	NA	CATSRDPGSNQPQHF	TGTGCCACCAGCAGAGATCCAGGTAGCAATCAGCCCCAGCATTTT
NA	TRBV5-1	TRBJ2-1	TRBD2	CASSFFSSSGGYNEQFF	TGCGCCAGCAGCTTCTTTTCGTCTAGCGGGGGTTACAATGAGCAGTTCTTC
few	TRBV10-1	TRBJ2-7	TRBD2	CASRVGGGAHYEQYF	TGCGCCAGTCGAGTGGGCGGGGGGGCCCACTACGAGCAGTACTTC
once	TRBV2	TRBJ1-5	TRBD1	CASTGQGVNQPQHF	TGTGCCAGCACCGGACAGGGGGTGAATCAGCCCCAGCATTTT
NA	TRBV7-3	TRBJ2-5	TRBD2	CASSREGSGETQYF	TGTGCCAGCTCACGGGAGGGGTCCGGGGAGACCCAGTACTTC
NA	TRBV19	TRBJ1-1	TRBD1	CASSRRGQGASTEAFF	TGTGCCAGTTCCCGTAGGGGACAGGGGGCTTCCACTGAAGCTTTCTTT
NA	TRBV7-2	TRBJ1-1	NA	CASSLEPGSGTEAFF	TGTGCCAGCAGCTTAGAGCCAGGGTCAGGGACTGAAGCTTTCTTT
NA	TRBV27	TRBJ2-5	TRBD2	CASNLPTPRGGLAGGSQETQYF	TGTGCCAGCAACTTACCCACCCCTCGGGGAGGACTAGCGGGGGGCTCCCAAGAGACCCAGTACTTC
NA	TRBV2	TRBJ1-4	NA	CATLVSTNEKLFF	TGTGCCACCCTTGTTTCAACTAATGAAAAACTGTTTTTT
NA	TRBV5-1	TRBJ1-2	TRBD1	CASRLETGSDYGYTF	TGCGCCAGCAGACTAGAGACAGGGAGTGACTATGGCTACACCTTC
NA	TRBV28	TRBJ2-3	NA	CASTPSGTSSSTDTQYF	TGTGCCAGCACCCCATCTGGAACTAGTTCTAGCACAGATACGCAGTATTTT
few	TRBV29-1	TRBJ1-3	TRBD1	CSVAGQGSGNTIYF	TGCAGCGTTGCGGGACAGGGGTCTGGAAACACCATATATTTT
NA	TRBV20-1	TRBJ1-1	NA	CSARGAGEIFF	TGCAGTGCTAGGGGGGCAGGGGAGATTTTCTTT
once	TRBV29-1	TRBJ2-2	NA	CSVAPQGTGELFF	TGCAGCGTGGCCCCTCAGGGCACCGGGGAGCTGTTTTTT
NA	TRBV7-8	TRBJ2-7	NA	CASSLDTWGAYEQYF	TGTGCCAGCAGCCTCGACACCTGGGGGGCCTACGAGCAGTACTTC
NA	TRBV12-3/TRBV12-4	TRBJ1-4	NA	CASSLSEQAPFF	TGTGCCAGCAGTTTATCCGAACAGGCCCCCTTTTTT
NA	TRBV11-2	TRBJ2-1	NA	CASSLEALAHGDEQFF	TGTGCCAGCAGCTTAGAGGCATTAGCGCACGGAGATGAGCAGTTCTTC
NA	TRBV15	TRBJ1-4	NA	CATSSPATNEKLFF	TGTGCCACCAGCAGCCCTGCAACTAATGAAAAACTGTTTTTT
NA	TRBV27	TRBJ1-6	NA	CASSFSLTSALHF	TGTGCCAGCAGTTTTAGTCTTACCTCCGCCCTCCACTTT
NA	TRBV25-1	TRBJ2-7	TRBD2	CASSSSGRFDEQYF	TGTGCCAGCAGTTCTAGCGGGAGATTCGACGAGCAGTACTTC
NA	TRBV6-5	TRBJ2-1	TRBD2	CASKLTGGVYNEQFF	TGTGCCAGCAAGCTGACGGGAGGTGTATACAATGAGCAGTTCTTC
NA	TRBV19	TRBJ2-7	TRBD2	CASSRLAIPDEQYF	TGTGCCAGTAGTCGACTAGCTATACCTGACGAGCAGTACTTC
NA	TRBV14	TRBJ1-2	NA	CASSQVSGDGYTF	TGTGCCAGCAGCCAAGTCTCAGGGGATGGCTACACCTTC
NA	TRBV28	TRBJ1-5	TRBD1	CASSPGGSRQPQHF	TGTGCCAGCAGTCCAGGGGGCTCGCGGCAGCCCCAGCATTTT
NA	TRBV18	TRBJ2-2	TRBD1	CASSRNDPGTGSTGELFF	TGTGCCAGCTCACGAAATGATCCCGGGACAGGGAGCACCGGGGAGCTGTTTTTT
NA	TRBV19	TRBJ2-3	TRBD2	CASRLAGGTDTQYF	TGTGCCAGTAGATTGGCGGGGGGCACAGATACGCAGTATTTT
NA	TRBV6-5	TRBJ2-7	NA	CASTKAQGEQYF	TGTGCCAGCACCAAAGCTCAGGGCGAGCAGTACTTC
NA	TRBV27	TRBJ2-2	NA	CASSLQVTGELFF	TGTGCCAGCAGTTTGCAGGTCACCGGGGAGCTGTTTTTT
NA	TRBV5-1	TRBJ2-1	TRBD1	CASSFGGQSYNEQFF	TGCGCCAGCAGCTTTGGGGGACAGAGCTACAATGAGCAGTTCTTC
NA	TRBV2	TRBJ2-5	TRBD1	CASSTSLGTGEETQYF	TGTGCCAGCAGCACCTCTTTGGGAACAGGGGAAGAGACCCAGTACTTC
NA	TRBV20-1	TRBJ2-7	NA	CSASSSGPSSYEQYF	TGCAGTGCTAGTTCCAGCGGGCCAAGCTCCTACGAGCAGTACTTC
NA	TRBV3-1/TRBV3-2	TRBJ2-7	NA	CASSQGGRLSSYEQYF	TGTGCCAGCAGCCAAGGGGGCAGATTGAGCTCCTACGAGCAGTACTTC
NA	TRBV6-1	TRBJ1-5	NA	CASRETGYNQPQHF	TGTGCCAGCAGAGAAACAGGGTACAATCAACCCCAGCATTTT
once	TRBV29-1	TRBJ1-1	NA	CSVEISDHTEAFF	TGCAGCGTTGAAATCTCAGATCACACTGAAGCTTTCTTT
NA	TRBV28	TRBJ2-7	TRBD2	CASSSTSGPPYEQYF	TGTGCCAGCAGTTCGACTAGCGGCCCCCCCTACGAGCAGTACTTC
NA	TRBV19	TRBJ1-6	NA	CASRTRDGSSPLHF	TGTGCCAGTCGGACCCGGGACGGGAGTTCACCCCTCCACTTT
many	TRBV15	TRBJ2-5	TRBD2	CATSRDVAGGPRETQYF	TGTGCCACCAGCAGAGATGTAGCGGGAGGGCCGAGGGAGACCCAGTACTTC
NA	TRBV20-1	TRBJ2-7	TRBD1	CSASPPDRGHLGEQYF	TGCAGTGCTAGTCCCCCGGACAGGGGGCATCTCGGCGAGCAGTACTTC
NA	TRBV6-5	TRBJ2-7	NA	CASSYKLAGVTYEQYF	TGTGCCAGCAGTTACAAGTTGGCAGGCGTAACCTACGAGCAGTACTTC
NA	TRBV27	TRBJ2-1	TRBD2	CASSRGLAEHNEQFF	TGTGCCAGCAGTCGCGGACTAGCAGAACATAATGAGCAGTTCTTC
once	TRBV5-1	TRBJ2-1	TRBD1	CASSLVRTGDNEQFF	TGCGCCAGCAGCTTGGTTCGGACAGGGGACAATGAGCAGTTCTTC